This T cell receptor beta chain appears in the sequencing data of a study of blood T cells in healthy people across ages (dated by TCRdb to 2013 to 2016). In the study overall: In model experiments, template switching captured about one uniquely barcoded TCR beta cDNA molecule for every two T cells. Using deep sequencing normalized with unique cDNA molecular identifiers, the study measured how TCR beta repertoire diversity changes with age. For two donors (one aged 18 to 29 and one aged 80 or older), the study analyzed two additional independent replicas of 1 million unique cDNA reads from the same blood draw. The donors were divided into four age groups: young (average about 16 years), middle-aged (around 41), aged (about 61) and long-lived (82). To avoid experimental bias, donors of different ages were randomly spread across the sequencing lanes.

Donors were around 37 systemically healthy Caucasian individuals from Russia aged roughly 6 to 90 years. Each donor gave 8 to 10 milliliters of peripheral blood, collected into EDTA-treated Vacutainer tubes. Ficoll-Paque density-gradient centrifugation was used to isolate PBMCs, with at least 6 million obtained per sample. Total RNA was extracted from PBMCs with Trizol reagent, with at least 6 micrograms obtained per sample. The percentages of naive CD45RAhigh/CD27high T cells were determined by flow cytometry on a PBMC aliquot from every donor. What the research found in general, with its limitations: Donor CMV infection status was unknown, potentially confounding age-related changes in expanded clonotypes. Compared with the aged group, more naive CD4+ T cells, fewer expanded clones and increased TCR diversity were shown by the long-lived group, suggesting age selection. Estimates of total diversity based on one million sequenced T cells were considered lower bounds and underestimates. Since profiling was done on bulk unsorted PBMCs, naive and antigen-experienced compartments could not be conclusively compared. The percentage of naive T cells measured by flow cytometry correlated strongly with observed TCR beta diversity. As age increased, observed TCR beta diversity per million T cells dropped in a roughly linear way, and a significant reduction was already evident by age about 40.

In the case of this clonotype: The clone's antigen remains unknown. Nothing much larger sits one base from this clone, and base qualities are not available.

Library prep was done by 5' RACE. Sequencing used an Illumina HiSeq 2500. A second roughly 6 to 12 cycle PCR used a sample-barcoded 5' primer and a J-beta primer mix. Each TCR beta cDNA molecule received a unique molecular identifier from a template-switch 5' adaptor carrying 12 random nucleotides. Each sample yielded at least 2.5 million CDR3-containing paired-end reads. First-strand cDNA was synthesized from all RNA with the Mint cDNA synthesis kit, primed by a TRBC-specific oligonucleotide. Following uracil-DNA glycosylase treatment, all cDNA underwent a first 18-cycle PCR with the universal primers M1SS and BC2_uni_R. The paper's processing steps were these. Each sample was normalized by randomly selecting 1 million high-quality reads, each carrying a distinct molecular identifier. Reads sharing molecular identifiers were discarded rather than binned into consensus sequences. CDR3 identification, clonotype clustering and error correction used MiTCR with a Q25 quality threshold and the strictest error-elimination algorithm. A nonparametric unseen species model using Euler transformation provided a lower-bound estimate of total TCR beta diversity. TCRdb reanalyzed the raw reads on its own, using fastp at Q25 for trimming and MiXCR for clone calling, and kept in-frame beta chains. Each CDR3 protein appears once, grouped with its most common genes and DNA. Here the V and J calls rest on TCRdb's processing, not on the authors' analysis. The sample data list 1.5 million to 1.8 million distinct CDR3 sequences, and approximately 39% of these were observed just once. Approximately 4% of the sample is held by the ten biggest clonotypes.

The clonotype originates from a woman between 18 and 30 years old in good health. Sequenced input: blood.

The encoded CDR3 is CASSSPTDTYNEQFF. The DNA sequence is as follows: TGTGCCAGCAGCTCACCTACTGATACCTACAATGAGCAGTTCTTC. The chain joins TRBV5-6 to TRBJ2-1, with the D gene uncertain. Taken from the germline V gene, the CDR1 and CDR2 loops are SGHDT and YYEEEE. Counted from cysteine to phenylalanine, this CDR3 has 15 amino acids. CDR3 DNA is the only sequence kept; it has 45 bases, read in frame from the first base. V and J lose 3 bases and 2 bases, and a span of 12 bases separates them.